The clone carrying this T cell receptor (beta chain) was counted only a few times. The data were taken from a study of T cell changes during pregnancy in multiple sclerosis. With 6 bases clipped from V and 5 bases from J, the junction kept 15 bases outside the gene matches. Germline V CDR1 and CDR2: SGHVS, FNYEAQ. This CDR3 is 17 amino acids long. Using immunoSEQ multiplex PCR, the repertoire was profiled, and TCRdb retains in-frame clones only, with some absent. The sample carries about 36,000 clones, around 93% recorded once. This specimen consisted of CD4+ T cells from peripheral blood mononuclear cells, obtained in the third trimester of pregnancy. The J gene is TRBJ2-2, the V gene TRBV7-6; 7 positions match TRBD1. The clonotype comes from a female donor in good health, enrolled as a control in a pregnancy study. The CDR3 sequence is CASRGLRGPSGTGELFF. Written as DNA, the CDR3 is TGTGCCAGCAGGGGGTTGAGGGGGCCTAGTGGTACCGGGGAGCTGTTTTTT.